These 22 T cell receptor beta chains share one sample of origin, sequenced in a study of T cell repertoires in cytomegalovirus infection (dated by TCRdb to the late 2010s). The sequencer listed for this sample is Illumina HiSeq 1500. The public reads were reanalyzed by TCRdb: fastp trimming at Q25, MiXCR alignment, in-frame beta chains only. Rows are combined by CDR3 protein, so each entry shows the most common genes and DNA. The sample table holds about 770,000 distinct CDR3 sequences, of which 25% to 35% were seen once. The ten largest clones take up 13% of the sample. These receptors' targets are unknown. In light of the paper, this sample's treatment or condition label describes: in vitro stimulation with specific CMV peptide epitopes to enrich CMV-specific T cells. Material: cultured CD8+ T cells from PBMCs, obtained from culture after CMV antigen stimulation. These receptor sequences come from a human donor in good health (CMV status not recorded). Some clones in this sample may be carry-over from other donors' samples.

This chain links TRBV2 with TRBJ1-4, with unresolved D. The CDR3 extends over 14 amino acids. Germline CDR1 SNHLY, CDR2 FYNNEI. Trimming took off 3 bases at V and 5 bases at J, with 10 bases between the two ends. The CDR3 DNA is TGTGCCAGCAGTGATTGGAGCCTAAATGAAAAACTGTTTTTT. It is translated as CASSDWSLNEKLFF.

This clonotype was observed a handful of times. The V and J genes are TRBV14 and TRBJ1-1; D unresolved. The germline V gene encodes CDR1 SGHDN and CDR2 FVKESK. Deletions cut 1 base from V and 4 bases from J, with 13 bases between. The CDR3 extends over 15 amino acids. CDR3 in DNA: TGTGCCAGCAGCCAAGTCGACCTATGGGGCACTGAAGCTTTCTTT. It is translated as CASSQVDLWGTEAFF. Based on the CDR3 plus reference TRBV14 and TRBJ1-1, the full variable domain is EAGVTQFPSHSVIEKGQTVTLRCDPISGHDNLYWYRRVMGKEIKFLLHFVKESKQDESGMPNNRFLAERTGGTYSTLKVQPAELEDSGVYFCASSQVDLWGTEAFFGQGTRLTVV.

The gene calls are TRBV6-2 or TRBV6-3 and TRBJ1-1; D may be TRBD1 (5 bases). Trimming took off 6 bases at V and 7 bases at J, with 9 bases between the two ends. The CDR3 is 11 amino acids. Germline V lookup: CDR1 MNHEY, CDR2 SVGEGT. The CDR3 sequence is CASRRQLEAFF. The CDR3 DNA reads TGTGCCAGCAGGAGACAGCTTGAAGCTTTCTTT.

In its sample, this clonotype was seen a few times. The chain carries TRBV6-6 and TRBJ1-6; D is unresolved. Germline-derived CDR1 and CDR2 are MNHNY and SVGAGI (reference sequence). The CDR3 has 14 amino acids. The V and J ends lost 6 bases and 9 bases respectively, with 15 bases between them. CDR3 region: CASSPSRARSPLHF. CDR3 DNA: TGTGCCAGCAGCCCAAGCCGGGCCCGTTCACCCCTCCACTTT.

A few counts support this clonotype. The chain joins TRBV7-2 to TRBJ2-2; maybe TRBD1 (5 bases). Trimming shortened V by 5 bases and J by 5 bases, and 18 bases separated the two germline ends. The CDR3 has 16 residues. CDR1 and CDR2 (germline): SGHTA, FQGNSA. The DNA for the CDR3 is TGTGCCAGCAGCCCTATCAGGGCCTCGCGGACCGGGGAGCTGTTTTTT. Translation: CASSPIRASRTGELFF.

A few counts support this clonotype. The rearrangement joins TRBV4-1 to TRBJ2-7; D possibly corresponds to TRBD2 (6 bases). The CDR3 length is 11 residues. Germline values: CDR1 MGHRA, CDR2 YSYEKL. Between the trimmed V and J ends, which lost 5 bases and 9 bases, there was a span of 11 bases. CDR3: CASSYGTLQYF. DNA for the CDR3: TGCGCCAGCAGCTATGGGACTCTGCAGTACTTC.

The CDR3 coding sequence is TGTGCCAGCAGTCACCGGGCTGCGGGCTACACCTTC. Translating gives CASSHRAAGYTF. The rearrangement uses TRBV12-3 or TRBV12-4 and TRBJ1-2; no reliable D call. V was cut by 5 bases and J by 8 bases, with 12 bases left in between. There are 12 residues in the CDR3.

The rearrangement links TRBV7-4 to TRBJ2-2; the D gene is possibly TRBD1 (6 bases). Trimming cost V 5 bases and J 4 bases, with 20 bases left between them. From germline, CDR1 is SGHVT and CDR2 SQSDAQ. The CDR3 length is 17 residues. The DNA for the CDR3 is TGTGCCAGCAGCGCGATCCCCGGACAGTGGGGCACCGGGGAGCTGTTTTTT. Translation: CASSAIPGQWGTGELFF.

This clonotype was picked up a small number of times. This CDR3 reads CASSNWGNTEAFF. The CDR3 nucleotides read TGTGCCAGCAGCAATTGGGGGAACACTGAAGCTTTCTTT. The genes are TRBV6-2 or TRBV6-3 and TRBJ1-1; D is unclear. The CDR3 spans 13 residues. CDR1 is MNHEY and CDR2 is SVGEGT in the germline V gene. Trimming took 6 bases from V and 1 from J, leaving 9 bases between them.

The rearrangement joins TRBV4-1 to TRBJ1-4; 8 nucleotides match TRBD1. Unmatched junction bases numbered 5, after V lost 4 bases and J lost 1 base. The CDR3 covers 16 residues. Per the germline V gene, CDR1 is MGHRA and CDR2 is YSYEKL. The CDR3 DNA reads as TGCGCCAGCAGCCTAGGGACAGGTCAAACTAATGAAAAACTGTTTTTT. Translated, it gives CASSLGTGQTNEKLFF.

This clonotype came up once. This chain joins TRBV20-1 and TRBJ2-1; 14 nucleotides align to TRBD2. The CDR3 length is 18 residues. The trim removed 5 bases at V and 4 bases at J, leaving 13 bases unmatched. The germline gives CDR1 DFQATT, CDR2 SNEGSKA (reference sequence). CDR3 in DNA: TGCAGTGCTCCCCCCGGGACTAGCGGGGGTGGAACGTACAATGAGCAGTTCTTC. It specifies CSAPPGTSGGGTYNEQFF.

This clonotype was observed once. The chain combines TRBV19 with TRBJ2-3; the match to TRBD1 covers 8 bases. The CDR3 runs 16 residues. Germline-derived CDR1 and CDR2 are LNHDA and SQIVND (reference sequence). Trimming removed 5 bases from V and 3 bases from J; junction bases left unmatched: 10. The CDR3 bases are TGTGCCAGTAGTCCAACCGGACAGGGAAGAACAGATACGCAGTATTTT. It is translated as CASSPTGQGRTDTQYF.

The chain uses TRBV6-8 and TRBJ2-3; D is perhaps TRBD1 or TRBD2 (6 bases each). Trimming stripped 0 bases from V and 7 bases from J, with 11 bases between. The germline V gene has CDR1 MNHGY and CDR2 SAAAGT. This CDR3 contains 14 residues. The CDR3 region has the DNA TGTGCCAGCAGTTACTCGGCCGGGGGCAATACGCAGTATTTT. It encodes CASSYSAGGNTQYF.

The CDR3 loop reads CASSLVAGVAISSYNEQFF. DNA of the CDR3: TGTGCCAGCAGCTTAGTTGCAGGGGTGGCCATAAGCTCCTACAATGAGCAGTTCTTC. V is TRBV7-8 and J is TRBJ2-1, with a weak D call TRBD1 (6 bases). The germline V gene has CDR1 SGHVS and CDR2 FQNEAQ. V lost 1 base and J lost 0, with 19 bases in between. This CDR3 has 19 residues.

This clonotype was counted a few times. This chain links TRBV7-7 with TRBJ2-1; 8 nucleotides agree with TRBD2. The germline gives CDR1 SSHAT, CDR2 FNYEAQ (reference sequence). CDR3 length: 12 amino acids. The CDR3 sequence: CASGPGRDEQFF. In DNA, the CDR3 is TGTGCTAGCGGGCCCGGGAGGGATGAGCAGTTCTTC.

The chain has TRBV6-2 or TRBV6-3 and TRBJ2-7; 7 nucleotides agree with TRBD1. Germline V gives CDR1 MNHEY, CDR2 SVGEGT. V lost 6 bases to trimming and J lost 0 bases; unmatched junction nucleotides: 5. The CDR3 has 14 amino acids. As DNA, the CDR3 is TGTGCCAGCAGGGGGGACAGAAGCTCCTACGAGCAGTACGTC. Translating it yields CASRGDRSSYEQYV.

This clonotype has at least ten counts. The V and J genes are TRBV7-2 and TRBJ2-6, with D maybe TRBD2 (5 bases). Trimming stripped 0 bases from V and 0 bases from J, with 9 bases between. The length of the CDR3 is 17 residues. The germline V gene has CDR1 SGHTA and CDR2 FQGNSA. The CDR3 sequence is CASSLAGRNSGANVLTF. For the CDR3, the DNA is TGTGCCAGCAGCTTAGCGGGGAGAAACTCTGGGGCCAACGTCCTGACTTTC.

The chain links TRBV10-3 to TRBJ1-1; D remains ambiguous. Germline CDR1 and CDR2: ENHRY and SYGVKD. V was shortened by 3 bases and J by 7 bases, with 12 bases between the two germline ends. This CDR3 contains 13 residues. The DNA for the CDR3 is TGTGCCATCAGTGAAATTGGCTCAGTTGAAGCTTTCTTT. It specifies CAISEIGSVEAFF.

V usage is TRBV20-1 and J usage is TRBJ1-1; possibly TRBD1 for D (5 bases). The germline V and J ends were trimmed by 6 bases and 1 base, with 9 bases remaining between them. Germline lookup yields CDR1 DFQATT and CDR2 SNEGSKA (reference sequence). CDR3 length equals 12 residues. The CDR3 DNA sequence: TGCAGTGCCCGGGGACCGAACACTGAAGCTTTCTTT. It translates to CSARGPNTEAFF.

CDR3 residues: CASSGTDSPLHF. The CDR3 DNA reads TGCGCCAGCAGTGGAACGGATTCACCCCTCCACTTT. The V gene is TRBV10-1, the J gene TRBJ1-6; unclear D gene. Trimming took 4 bases from V and 8 from J, leaving 6 bases between them. CDR1 is WNHNN, CDR2 SYGVQD, per germline (reference sequence). This CDR3 comprises 12 residues.

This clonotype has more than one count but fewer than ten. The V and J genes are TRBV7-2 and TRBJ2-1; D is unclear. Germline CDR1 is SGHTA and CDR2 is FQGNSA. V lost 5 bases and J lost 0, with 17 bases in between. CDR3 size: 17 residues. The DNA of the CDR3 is TGTGCCAGCAGCCTATATGGCCAGCCGAGCTCCTACAATGAGCAGTTCTTC. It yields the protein CASSLYGQPSSYNEQFF. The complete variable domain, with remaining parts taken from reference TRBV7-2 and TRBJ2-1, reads GAGVSQSPSNKVTEKGKDVELRCDPISGHTALYWYRQSLGQGLEFLIYFQGNSAPDKSGLPSDRFSAERTGGSVSTLTIQRTQQEDSAVYLCASSLYGQPSSYNEQFFGPGTRLTVL.

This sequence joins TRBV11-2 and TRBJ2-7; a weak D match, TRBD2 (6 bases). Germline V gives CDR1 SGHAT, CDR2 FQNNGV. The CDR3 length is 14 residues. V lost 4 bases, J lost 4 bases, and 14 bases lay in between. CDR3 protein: CASSSGGRRYEQYF. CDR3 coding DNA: TGTGCCAGCAGCTCCGGAGGGCGTCGGTACGAGCAGTACTTC.